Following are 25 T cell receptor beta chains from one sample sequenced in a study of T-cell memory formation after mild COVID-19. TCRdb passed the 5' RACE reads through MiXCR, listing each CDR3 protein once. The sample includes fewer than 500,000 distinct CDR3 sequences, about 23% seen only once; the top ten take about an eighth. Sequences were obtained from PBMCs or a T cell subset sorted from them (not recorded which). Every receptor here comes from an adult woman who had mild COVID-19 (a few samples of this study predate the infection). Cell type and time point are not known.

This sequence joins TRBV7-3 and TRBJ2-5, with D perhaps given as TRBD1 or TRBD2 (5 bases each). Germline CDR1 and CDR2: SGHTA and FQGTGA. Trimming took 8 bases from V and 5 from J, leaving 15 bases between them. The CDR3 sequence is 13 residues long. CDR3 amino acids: CASPLGEFETQYF. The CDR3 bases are TGTGCCAGCCCCTTGGGGGAGTTTGAGACCCAGTACTTC.

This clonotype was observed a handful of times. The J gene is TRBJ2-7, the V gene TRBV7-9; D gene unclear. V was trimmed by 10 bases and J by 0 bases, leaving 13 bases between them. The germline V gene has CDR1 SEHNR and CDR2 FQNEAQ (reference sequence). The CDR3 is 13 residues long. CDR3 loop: CAIRSGTSYEQYF. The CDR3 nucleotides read TGTGCCATCCGCTCGGGTACCTCCTACGAGCAGTACTTC.

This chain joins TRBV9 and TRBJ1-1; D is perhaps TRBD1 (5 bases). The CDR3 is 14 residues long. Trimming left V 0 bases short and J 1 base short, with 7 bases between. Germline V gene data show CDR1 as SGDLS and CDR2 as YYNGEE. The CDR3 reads CASSVEQANTEAFF. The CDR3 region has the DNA TGTGCCAGCAGCGTAGAACAGGCGAACACTGAAGCTTTCTTT.

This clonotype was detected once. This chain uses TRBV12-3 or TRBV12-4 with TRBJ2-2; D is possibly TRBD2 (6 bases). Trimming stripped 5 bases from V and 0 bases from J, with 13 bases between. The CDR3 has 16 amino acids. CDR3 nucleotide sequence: TGTGCCAGCAGTCTCGGGCGGGGTGCGAACACCGGGGAGCTGTTTTTT. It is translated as CASSLGRGANTGELFF.

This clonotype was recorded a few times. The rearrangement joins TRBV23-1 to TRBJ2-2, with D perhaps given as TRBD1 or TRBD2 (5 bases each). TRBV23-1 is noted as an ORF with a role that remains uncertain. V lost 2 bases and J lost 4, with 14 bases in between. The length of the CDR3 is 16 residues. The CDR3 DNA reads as TGCGCCAGCAGTCAAAGCTCAGGGAGTTTCACCGGGGAGCTGTTTTTT. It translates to CASSQSSGSFTGELFF.

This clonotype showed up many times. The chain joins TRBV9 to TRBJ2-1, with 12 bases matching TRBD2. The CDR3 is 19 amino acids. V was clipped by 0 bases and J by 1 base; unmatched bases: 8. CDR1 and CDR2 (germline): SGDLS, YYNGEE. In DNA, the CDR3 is TGTGCCAGCAGCGTAGGGCTAGCGGGAGGGCCCTTTTCCTACAATGAGCAGTTCTTC. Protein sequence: CASSVGLAGGPFSYNEQFF.

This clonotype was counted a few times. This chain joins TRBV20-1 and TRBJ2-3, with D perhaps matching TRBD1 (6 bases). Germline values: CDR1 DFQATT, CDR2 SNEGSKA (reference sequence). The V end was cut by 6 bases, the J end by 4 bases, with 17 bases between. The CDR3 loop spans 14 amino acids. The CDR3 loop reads CSATNREESDTQYF. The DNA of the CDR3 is TGCAGTGCCACAAACAGGGAAGAGTCAGATACGCAGTATTTT.

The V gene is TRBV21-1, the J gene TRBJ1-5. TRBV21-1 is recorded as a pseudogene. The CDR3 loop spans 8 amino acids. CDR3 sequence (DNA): TGTGTACCCCAGCCCCAGCATTTT. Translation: CVPQPQHF.

CDR3 sequence: CATGTSRTDTQYF. CDR3 nucleotide sequence: TGTGCCACCGGGACTTCCCGCACAGATACGCAGTATTTT. The rearrangement joins TRBV24-1 to TRBJ2-3; the D gene is possibly TRBD2 (6 bases). The V gene's germline CDR1 is KGHDR and CDR2 SFDVKD. CDR3 length: 13 amino acids. V was clipped by 9 bases and J by 1 base, with 10 bases between them.

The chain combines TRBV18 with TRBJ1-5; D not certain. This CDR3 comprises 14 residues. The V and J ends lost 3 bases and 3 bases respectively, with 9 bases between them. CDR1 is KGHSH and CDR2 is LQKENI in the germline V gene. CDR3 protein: CASSPARVNQPQHF. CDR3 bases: TGTGCCAGCTCACCCGCGAGGGTCAATCAGCCCCAGCATTTT.

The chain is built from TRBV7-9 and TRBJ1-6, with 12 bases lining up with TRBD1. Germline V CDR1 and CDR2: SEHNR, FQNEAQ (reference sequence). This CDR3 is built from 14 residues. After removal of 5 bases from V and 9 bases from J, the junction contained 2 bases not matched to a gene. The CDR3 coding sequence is TGTGCCAGCAGCCGGGACAGGGGGCCTTCACCCCTCCACTTT. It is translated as CASSRDRGPSPLHF.

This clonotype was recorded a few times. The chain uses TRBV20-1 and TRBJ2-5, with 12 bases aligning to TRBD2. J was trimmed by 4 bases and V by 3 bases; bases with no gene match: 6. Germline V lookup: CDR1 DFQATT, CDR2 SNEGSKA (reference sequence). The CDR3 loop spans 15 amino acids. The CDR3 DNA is TGCAGTGCTAGCGGAGGACTAGCGGGGCTAGAGACCCAGTACTTC. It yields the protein CSASGGLAGLETQYF.

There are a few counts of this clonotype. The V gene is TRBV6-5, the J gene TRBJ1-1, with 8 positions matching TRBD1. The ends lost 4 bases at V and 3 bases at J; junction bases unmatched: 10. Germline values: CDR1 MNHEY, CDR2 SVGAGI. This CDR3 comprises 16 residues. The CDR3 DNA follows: TGTGCCAGCAGTTTCCTCTACAGGGGGGGGGACACTGAAGCTTTCTTT. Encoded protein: CASSFLYRGGDTEAFF.

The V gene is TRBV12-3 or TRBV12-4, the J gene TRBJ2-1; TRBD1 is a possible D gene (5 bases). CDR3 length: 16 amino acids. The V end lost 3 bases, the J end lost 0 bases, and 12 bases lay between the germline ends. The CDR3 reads CASSFSTVRSYNEQFF. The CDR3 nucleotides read TGTGCCAGCAGTTTTTCGACAGTCCGCTCCTACAATGAGCAGTTCTTC.

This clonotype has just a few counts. As DNA, the CDR3 is TGTGCCAGCAGCTTTTCAGGGGAGGGAAATTCACCCCTCCACTTT. This encodes CASSFSGEGNSPLHF. The chain combines TRBV5-5 with TRBJ1-6, with D perhaps matching TRBD1 (6 bases). Trimming left V 2 bases short and J 7 bases short, with 13 bases between. The CDR3 contains 15 residues. Per germline, CDR1 SGHKS and CDR2 YYEKEE (reference sequence).

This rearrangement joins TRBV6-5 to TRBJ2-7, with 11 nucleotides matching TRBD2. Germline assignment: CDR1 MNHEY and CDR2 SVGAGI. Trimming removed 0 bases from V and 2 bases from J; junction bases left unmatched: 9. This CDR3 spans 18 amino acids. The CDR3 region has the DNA TGTGCCAGCAGTTACTCACTAGCGGGGGCCTCCAGGACCTACGAGCAGTACTTC. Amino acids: CASSYSLAGASRTYEQYF.

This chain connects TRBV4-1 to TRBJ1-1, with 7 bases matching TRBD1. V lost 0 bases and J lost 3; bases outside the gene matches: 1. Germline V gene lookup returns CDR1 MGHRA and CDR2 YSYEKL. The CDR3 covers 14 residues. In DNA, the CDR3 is TGCGCCAGCAGCCAAGAAAGGGGGCACACTGAAGCTTTCTTT. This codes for CASSQERGHTEAFF.

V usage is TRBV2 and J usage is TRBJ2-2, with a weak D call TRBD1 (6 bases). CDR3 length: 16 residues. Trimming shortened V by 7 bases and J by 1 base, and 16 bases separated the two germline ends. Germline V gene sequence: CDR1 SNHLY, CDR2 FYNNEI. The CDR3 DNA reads TGTGCCAGCAAATGGACAGTGTTCGAGAACACCGGGGAGCTGTTTTTT. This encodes CASKWTVFENTGELFF.

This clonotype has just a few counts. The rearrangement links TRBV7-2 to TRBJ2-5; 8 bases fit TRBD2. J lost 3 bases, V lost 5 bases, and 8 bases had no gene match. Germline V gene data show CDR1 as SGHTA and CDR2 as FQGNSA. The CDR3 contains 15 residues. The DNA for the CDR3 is TGTGCCAGCAGCCCGCTGACGGGGGGGAAAGAGACCCAGTACTTC. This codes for CASSPLTGGKETQYF. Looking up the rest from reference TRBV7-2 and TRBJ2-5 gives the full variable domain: GAGVSQSPSNKVTEKGKDVELRCDPISGHTALYWYRQSLGQGLEFLIYFQGNSAPDKSGLPSDRFSAERTGGSVSTLTIQRTQQEDSAVYLCASSPLTGGKETQYFGPGTRLLVL.

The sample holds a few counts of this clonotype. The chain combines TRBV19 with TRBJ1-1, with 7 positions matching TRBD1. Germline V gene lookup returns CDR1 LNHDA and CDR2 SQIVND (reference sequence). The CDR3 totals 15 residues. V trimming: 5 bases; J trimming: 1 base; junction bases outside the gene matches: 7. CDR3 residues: CASSDITGANTEAFF. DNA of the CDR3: TGTGCCAGTAGTGACATTACAGGGGCGAACACTGAAGCTTTCTTT.

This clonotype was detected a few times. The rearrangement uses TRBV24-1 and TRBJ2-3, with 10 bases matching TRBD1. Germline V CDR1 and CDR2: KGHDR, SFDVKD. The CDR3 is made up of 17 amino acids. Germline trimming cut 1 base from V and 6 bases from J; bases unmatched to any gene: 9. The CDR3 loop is CATSDFTSGTGEDTQYF. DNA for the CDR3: TGTGCCACCAGTGATTTCACCTCCGGGACAGGGGAGGATACGCAGTATTTT.

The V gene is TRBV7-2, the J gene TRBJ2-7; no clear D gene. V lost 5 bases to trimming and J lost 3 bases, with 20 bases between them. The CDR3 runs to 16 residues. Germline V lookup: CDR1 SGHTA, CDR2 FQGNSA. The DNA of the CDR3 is TGTGCCAGCAGCCAAACCCCCCTTGTACGGAGCTACGAGCAGTACTTC. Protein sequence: CASSQTPLVRSYEQYF.

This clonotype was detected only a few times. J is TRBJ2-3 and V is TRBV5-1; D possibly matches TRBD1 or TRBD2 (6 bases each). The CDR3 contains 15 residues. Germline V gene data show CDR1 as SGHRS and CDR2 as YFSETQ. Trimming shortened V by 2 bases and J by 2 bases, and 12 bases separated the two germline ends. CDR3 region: CASSLGGRLTDTQYF. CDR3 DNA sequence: TGCGCCAGCAGCTTAGGGGGGCGACTCACAGATACGCAGTATTTT.

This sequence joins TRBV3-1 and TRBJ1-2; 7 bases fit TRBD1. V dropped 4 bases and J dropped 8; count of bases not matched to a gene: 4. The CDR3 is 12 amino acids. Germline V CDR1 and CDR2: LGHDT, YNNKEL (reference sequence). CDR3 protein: CASSRGDSGYTF. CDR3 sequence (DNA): TGTGCCAGCAGCCGAGGGGACAGCGGCTACACCTTC.

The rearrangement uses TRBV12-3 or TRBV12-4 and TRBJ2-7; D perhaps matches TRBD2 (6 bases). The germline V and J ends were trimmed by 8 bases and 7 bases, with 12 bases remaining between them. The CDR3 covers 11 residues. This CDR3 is CASGMAGEQYF. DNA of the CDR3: TGTGCCAGCGGGATGGCGGGGGAGCAGTACTTC.